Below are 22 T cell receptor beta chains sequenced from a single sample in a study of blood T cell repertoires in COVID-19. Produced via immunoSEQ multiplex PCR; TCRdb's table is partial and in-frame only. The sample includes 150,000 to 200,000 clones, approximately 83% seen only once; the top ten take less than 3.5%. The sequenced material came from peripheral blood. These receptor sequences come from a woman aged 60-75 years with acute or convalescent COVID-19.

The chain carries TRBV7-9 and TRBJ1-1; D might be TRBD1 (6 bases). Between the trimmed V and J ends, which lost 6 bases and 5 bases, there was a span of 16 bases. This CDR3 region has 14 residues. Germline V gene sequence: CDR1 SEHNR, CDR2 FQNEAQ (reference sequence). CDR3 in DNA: TGTGCCAGCAGTCCGAGGGGGGGTAGGACTGAAGCTTTCTTT. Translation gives CASSPRGGRTEAFF.

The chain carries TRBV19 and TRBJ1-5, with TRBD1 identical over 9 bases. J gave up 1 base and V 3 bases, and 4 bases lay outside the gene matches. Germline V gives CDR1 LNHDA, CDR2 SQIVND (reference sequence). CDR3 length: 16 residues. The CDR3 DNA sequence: TGTGCCAGTAGTATCCGGACAGGGGTGAGCAATCAGCCCCAGCATTTT. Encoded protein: CASSIRTGVSNQPQHF.

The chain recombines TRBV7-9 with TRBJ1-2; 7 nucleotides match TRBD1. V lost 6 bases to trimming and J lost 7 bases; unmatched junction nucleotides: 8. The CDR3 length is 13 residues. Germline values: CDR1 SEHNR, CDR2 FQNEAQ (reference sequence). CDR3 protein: CASSTTGVRGYTF. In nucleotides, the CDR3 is TGTGCCAGCAGTACTACAGGGGTTCGTGGCTACACCTTC. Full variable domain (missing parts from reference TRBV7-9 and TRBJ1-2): DTGVSQNPRHKITKRGQNVTFRCDPISEHNRLYWYRQTLGQGPEFLTYFQNEAQLEKSRLLSDRFSAERPKGSFSTLEIQRTEQGDSAMYLCASSTTGVRGYTFGSGTRLTVV.

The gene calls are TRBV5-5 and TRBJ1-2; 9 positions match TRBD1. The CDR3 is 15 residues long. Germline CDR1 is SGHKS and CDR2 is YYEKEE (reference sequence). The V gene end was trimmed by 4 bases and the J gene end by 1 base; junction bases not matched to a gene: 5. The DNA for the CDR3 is TGTGCCAGCAGCGGGACAGGGAGGGTTAACTATGGCTACACCTTC. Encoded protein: CASSGTGRVNYGYTF.

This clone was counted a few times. The CDR3 nucleotides read TGTGCCAGCAGAACTACAGGGGCGAACAAGCCCCAGCATTTT. Residues: CASRTTGANKPQHF. The chain employs TRBV6-5 and TRBJ1-5; the match to TRBD1 covers 7 bases. This CDR3 is 14 amino acids long. V shed 6 bases and J 8 bases; nucleotides not matched to a gene: 10. CDR1 MNHEY and CDR2 SVGAGI come from the germline V gene.

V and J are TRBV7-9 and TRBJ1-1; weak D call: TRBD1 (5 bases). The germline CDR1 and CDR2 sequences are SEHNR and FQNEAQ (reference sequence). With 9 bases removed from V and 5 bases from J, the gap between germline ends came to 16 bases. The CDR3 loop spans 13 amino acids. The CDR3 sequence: CASGGDSGTEAFF. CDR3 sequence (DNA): TGTGCCAGTGGAGGGGATTCAGGAACTGAAGCTTTCTTT.

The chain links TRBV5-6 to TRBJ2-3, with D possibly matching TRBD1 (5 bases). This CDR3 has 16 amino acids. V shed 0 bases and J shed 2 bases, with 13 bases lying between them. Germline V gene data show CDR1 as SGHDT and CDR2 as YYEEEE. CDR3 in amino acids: CASSLVGQGFTDTQYF. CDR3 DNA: TGTGCCAGCAGCTTGGTAGGCCAGGGCTTCACAGATACGCAGTATTTT.

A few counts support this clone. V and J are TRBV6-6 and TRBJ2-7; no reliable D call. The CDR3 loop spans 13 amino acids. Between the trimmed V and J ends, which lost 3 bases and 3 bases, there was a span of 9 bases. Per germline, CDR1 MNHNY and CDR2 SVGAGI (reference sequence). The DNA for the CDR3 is TGTGCCAGCAGTTATTCTGCGTTCTACGAGCAGTACTTC. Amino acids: CASSYSAFYEQYF.

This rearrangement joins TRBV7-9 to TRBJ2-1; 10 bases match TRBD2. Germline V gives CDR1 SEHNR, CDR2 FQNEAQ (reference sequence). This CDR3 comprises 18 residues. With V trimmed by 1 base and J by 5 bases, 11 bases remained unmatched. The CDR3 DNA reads TGTGCCAGCAGCTTAGAGAGGCTCGGGACTAGCGATGACAATGAGCAGTTCTTC. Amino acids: CASSLERLGTSDDNEQFF.

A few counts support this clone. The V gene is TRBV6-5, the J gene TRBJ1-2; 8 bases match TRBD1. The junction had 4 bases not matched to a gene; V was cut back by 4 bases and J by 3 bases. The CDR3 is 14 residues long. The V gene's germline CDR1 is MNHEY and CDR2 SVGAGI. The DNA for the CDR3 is TGTGCCAGCAGTTCACCGGGACAGGACTATGGCTACACCTTC. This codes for CASSSPGQDYGYTF.

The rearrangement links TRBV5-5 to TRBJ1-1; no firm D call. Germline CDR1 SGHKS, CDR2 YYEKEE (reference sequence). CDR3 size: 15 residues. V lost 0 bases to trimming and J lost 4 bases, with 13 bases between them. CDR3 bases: TGTGCCAGCAGCTTGGATCCGGGAACGGGCACTGAAGCTTTCTTT. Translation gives CASSLDPGTGTEAFF.

The DNA for the CDR3 is TGTGCCAGCAGTCGACCCAGACAGGCCTCTCCCTACGAGCAGTACTTC. It is translated as CASSRPRQASPYEQYF. The gene calls are TRBV28 and TRBJ2-7; the D gene is possibly TRBD1 (6 bases). Germline V CDR1 and CDR2: MDHEN, SYDVKM. The ends were cut back, 5 bases at V and 2 bases at J, with 19 bases in the middle. CDR3 length: 16 amino acids.

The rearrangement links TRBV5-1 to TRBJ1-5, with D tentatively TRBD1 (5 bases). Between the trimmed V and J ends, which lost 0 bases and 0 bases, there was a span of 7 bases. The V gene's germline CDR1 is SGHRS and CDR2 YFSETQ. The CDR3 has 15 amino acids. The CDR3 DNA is TGCGCCAGCAGCTTGGGGGGGGATAGCAATCAGCCCCAGCATTTT. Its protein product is CASSLGGDSNQPQHF.

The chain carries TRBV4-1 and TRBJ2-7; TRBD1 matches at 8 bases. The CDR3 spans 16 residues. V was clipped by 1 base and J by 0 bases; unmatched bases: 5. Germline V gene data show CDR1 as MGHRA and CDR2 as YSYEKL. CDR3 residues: CASSQAGQGASYEQYF. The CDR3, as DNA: TGCGCCAGCAGCCAAGCAGGGCAGGGGGCCTCCTACGAGCAGTACTTC.

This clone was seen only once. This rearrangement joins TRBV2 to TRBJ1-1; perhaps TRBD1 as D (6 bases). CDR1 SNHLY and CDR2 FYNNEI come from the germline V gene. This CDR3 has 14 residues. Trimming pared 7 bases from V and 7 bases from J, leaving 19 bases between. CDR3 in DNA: TGTGCCAGCAATTTGGGGGGGGCGAAGGTTGAAGCTTTCTTT. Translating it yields CASNLGGAKVEAFF.

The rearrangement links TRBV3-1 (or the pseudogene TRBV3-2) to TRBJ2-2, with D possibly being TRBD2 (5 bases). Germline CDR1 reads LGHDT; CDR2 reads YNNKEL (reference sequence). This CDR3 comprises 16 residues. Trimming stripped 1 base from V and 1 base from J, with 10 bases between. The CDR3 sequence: CASSQGGLKNTGELFF. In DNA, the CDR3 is TGTGCCAGCAGCCAAGGAGGACTTAAGAACACCGGGGAGCTGTTTTTT.

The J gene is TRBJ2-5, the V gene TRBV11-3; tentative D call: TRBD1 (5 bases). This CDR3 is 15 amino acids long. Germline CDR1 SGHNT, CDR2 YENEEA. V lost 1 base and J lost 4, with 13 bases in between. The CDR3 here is CASSLGQGSAETQYF. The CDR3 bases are TGTGCCAGCAGCTTAGGTCAGGGCTCGGCAGAGACCCAGTACTTC.

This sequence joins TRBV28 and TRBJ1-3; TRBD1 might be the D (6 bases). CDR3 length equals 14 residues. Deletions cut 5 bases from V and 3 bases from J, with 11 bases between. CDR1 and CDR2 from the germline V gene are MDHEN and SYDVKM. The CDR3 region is CASSGHRVGNTIYF. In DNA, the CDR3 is TGTGCCAGCAGTGGGCACAGGGTTGGAAACACCATATATTTT.

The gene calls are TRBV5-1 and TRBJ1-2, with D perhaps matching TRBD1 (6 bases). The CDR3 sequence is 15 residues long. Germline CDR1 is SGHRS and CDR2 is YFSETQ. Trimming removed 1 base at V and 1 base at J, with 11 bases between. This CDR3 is CASSLTGLYNYGYTF. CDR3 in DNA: TGCGCCAGCAGCTTGACAGGGCTATATAACTATGGCTACACCTTC.

The CDR3 spells CASSGGVGGNTEAFF. CDR3 bases: TGCGCCAGCAGCGGCGGGGTTGGGGGAAACACTGAAGCTTTCTTT. This chain connects TRBV5-1 to TRBJ1-1; a weak D match, TRBD1 (5 bases). Deletions cut 4 bases from V and 2 bases from J, with 15 bases between. Germline-derived CDR1 and CDR2 are SGHRS and YFSETQ. This CDR3 spans 15 amino acids.

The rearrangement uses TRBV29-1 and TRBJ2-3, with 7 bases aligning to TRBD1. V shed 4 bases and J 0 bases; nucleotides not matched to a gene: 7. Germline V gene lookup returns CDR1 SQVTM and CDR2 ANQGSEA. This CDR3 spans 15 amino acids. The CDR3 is CSVVGNRGSTDTQYF. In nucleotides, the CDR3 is TGCAGCGTTGTTGGGAACAGGGGCAGCACAGATACGCAGTATTTT.

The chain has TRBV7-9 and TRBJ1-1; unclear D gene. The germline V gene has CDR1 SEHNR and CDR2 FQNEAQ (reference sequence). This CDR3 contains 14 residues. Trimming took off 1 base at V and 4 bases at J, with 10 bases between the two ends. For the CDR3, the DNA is TGTGCCAGCAGCTTAGGAGGCATAGGCACTGAAGCTTTCTTT. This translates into CASSLGGIGTEAFF.